This TCR beta chain was profiled in a study of cytomegalovirus exposure and HLA in healthy donors (dated by TCRdb to 2016 to 2017). Regarding the complete study: An earlier analysis of several hundred of the donors reported 250 to 300 Gb of sequence data and roughly 100 million unique TCR beta sequences from 150 million to 200 million T cells. An early release that covered 640 HLA-typed donors contained 300 to 350 gigabases of sequencing data and 75 million to 100 million unique TCR sequences. The genetic ancestry cluster associated with self-reported Caucasian donors included 81% of the 350 to 500 genotyped donors. The study was designed to test whether signatures of past pathogen exposure could be identified by cataloging public T cell receptors. The study profiled the T cell repertoires of 550 to 700 subjects by immunosequencing and related them to cytomegalovirus serostatus. In addition to the first cohort of around 670 subjects, a separate validation cohort of approximately 110 different subjects was used. To predict cytomegalovirus infection status, the study combined high-throughput TCR immunosequencing, statistical association of individual TCRs with disease status, and machine learning. A later analysis re-examined previously published TCR beta repertoires from more than 550 donors and added high-resolution HLA genotyping to investigate patterns of TCR occurrence. In the later analysis, no new phenotypic data were used to find candidate immune exposures; instead, reliance was placed on TCR beta sequences and their occurrence across donors. An earlier analysis of 500 to 650 of the donors applied high-throughput TCR beta sequencing to assess whether each TCR beta V gene segment acted as functional or pseudogenic. Donor age, sex, ethnicity and CMV serostatus were compiled alongside the repertoire data. A later genetic analysis used genome-wide SNP genotypes for about 65% of the 666 donors, treating that subset as a discovery cohort. All discovery cohort repertoires had been generated on a single sequencing platform. Both class I and class II loci were covered by HLA typing, at four-digit resolution. Typing coverage varied by locus: roughly 629-640 donors for A, B, C, DRB1 and DQB1; about 520 for DQA1; about 600 for DPA1; approximately 490 for DPB1. Several DR-DQ haplotypes were handled as single units for association and clustering, since linkage in the cohort was strong. Across some 400 genotyped donors of the cohort, an average of roughly 200,000 unique TCR beta nucleotide sequences per donor were sequenced, and approximately 19% of those sequences were non-productive. Broader findings and caveats from the paper: Only TCR beta chains were sequenced in this cohort, and the absence of alpha or paired-chain data limited detectable features. HLA typing was unavailable for some donors at each locus, so association tests used only the typed subset. Broadly in line with IMGT annotations, most TCR beta V segments showed up in productive rearrangements about 87% or about 30% of the time in an earlier analysis of several hundred of the donors. The study listed 150 to 200 TCR beta chains as associated with cytomegalovirus. According to a later analysis, most CMV-associated TCR beta chains appeared to be HLA-restricted, and the HLA associations seemed to be driven largely by CMV exposure. In a later analysis, TCR association rates were found to vary across HLA loci, with the most associated TCRs seen for DRB1 alleles and the fewest for HLA-C alleles. In vitro tests confirmed that a few of the cytomegalovirus-associated TCR beta chains recognize cytomegalovirus antigens. A further reported finding was that TCR beta sequences accurately predicted the HLA-A and HLA-B alleles for most subjects in the first cohort. The authors suggested that the approach could potentially be generalized to other disease states and immunological phenotypes. Compared with equally common non-associated chains, HLA-associated TCR beta chains in a later analysis were more clonally expanded and had lower generation probabilities. Sequencing depth was assumed to be roughly uniform across donors in the presence/absence analyses, though that assumption may not hold. The only immune exposure information available for the cohort was CMV serostatus. According to a later genetic analysis, donors in an Asian-associated ancestry cluster had fewer N-insertions in productive TCRs than the roughly 670-donor mean. Some IMGT-functional V segments, including TRBV6-2 and TRBV6-3, could not be distinguished by the 87-base-pair reads and were therefore excluded. According to a later analysis, parvovirus B19, influenza, CMV and Epstein-Barr virus appeared linked to several top co-occurrence clusters. At a false discovery rate of 0.05, a later analysis linked 16,000 or so TCR beta sequences to specific HLA alleles. Most TCR sequences were observed very rarely across donors, whereas some public TCRs were present in many individuals. Linkage disequilibrium might explain the correlated functional status among segregating V segments, but an unknown experimental factor could not be excluded. A later genetic analysis associated a missense DCLRE1C variant with V-gene and J-gene trimming of TCR beta chains, and an independent cohort replicated the association. The classifier was reported to diagnose cytomegalovirus status with high specificity and sensitivity in both the original cohort and the validation cohort. Because counts were too low, seventeen rarely observed V segments, including chromosome 9 orphons, were left out of the earlier analysis of 500 to 650 of the donors. A cluster of highly shared sequence variants was judged likely to be a technical artifact of the sequencing pipeline. Assigning TCR associations to individual alleles was difficult when HLA alleles, especially DR and DQ, strongly co-occurred.

The library came from the immunoSEQ multiplex PCR assay. For the multiplex PCR, a mixture combining 60 forward primers for TCR Vbeta segments and 13 reverse primers for TCR Jbeta segments was used. The CDR3 region of rearranged TCR beta genes was amplified from genomic DNA with a multiplex PCR assay. On the Illumina HiSeq System, the amplified TCR beta libraries were sequenced as 87-base-pair reads. In the original analysis: A later analysis tallied 70 million to 100 million unique TCR beta chains across the approximately 670 repertoires, and approximately 12 million of those chains were shared by two or more donors. A nearest-neighbor algorithm error-corrected the raw reads and collapsed the reads into unique sequences, merging closely related sequences to remove PCR and sequencing errors. Alignment of CDR3 sequences to IMGT reference sequences was used to assign V, D and J gene segments. For a sequence to be retained, a match of at least six nucleotides to both a V gene segment and a J gene segment was required. A rearrangement counted as productive if the CDR3 had no stop codons and remained in frame with V and J, and every other rearrangement counted as non-productive. CDR3 was defined according to IMGT convention as the region running from the second conserved V-encoded cysteine to the conserved J-encoded phenylalanine. In an earlier analysis of 550 to 650 of the donors, sequences lacking an unambiguous match to a single V gene segment were excluded. An earlier analysis of several hundred of the donors called V segments functional above 56.7% productive rearrangements and segregating when the between-donor standard deviation exceeded 5%. To diagnose cytomegalovirus status from the catalog of TCR beta chain sequences, a statistical classification framework was built. In a later analysis, TCR nucleotide sequences were compared against IMGT/GENE-DB human TR gene sequences so that V and J genes could be assigned. Using the TCRdist pipeline, a later analysis assigned CDR3 sequences along with most-parsimonious VDJ recombination scenarios. In a later analysis, every TCR beta chain was defined by the combination of its CDR3 amino acid sequence and its V-gene family, and reads without a unique V-gene family were dropped. In a later analysis, nearly 600 highly shared, low-generation-probability nucleotide sequences were removed to address suspected cross-contamination and a sequencing artifact. In a later analysis, a clonal expansion index for each public chain was calculated from normalized within-repertoire ranks of inferred template counts. Generation probabilities in a later analysis came from a VDJ recombination model fitted to out-of-frame rearrangements, and those results were checked against IGoR. In a later analysis, TCR-TCR, TCR-HLA and TCR-CMV co-occurrence was scored with hypergeometric tests, and a repertoire-size bias correction was applied to TCR pairs. To estimate false discovery rates, a later analysis permuted the HLA or CMV assignments 20 times. In a later analysis, co-occurring TCRs were grouped with DBSCAN, and TCRdist sequence similarity was added when clustering was performed within HLA-allele-positive subsets. Repertoires with fewer than 30,000 or more than 120,000 public chains, plus five repertoires with anomalous nucleotide sharing, were excluded from co-occurrence clustering. TCRdb's version of the immuneACCESS table is confined to in-frame rearrangements and falls short of the full clone set. An unresolved V gene accounts for under half of the shortfall where checked; the remainder is of unknown origin. V, J and clone size were drawn from that table, and D and trimming were deduced from the DNA. In this sample the table shows 100,000 to 150,000 clones, around two thirds of which occur a single time. About 8.1% of the sample comes from the top ten.

V loses 4 bases of germline sequence and J loses 4 bases, and the interval between the two ends is 19 bases. From the cysteine through the phenylalanine, the CDR3 covers 16 amino acids. Of all the DNA, just the CDR3 is kept, 48 bases in frame from base 1. From the germline V gene, CDR1 is SGHVS and CDR2 is FNYEAQ. This clone was detected only once. Its antigen has not been determined. Per-base quality was not reported, and no clone a single base away is much larger than it. The cohort comprised 666 healthy bone marrow donors. At the time of sampling, every cohort member was nominally healthy, though immune exposures that went unrecorded were likely present. The donor tested CMV seropositive, placing the donor among the roughly 300 seropositive members of the cohort. A peripheral blood sample was collected from each donor, and TCR beta sequencing was performed on peripheral blood mononuclear cells. Genomic DNA extraction from the blood cell samples was performed with the Qiagen DNeasy Blood Extraction Kit.

The sample was PBMCs. This receptor was taken from a woman between 40 and 55 years old in good health and CMV-seropositive. Recombination joined TRBV7-6 with TRBJ2-5; the best D guess is TRBD1, with 5 bases matching. The base sequence is TGTGCCAGCAGCTCCGCGGCGCCAGGGAATAGAGAGACCCAGTACTTC. It translates to CASSSAAPGNRETQYF.